Detailed here is one T cell receptor beta chain. Its matching antigen is unknown. Using its own MiXCR run on the reads, TCRdb lists one record per CDR3 protein. The sample lists some 220,000 distinct CDR3 sequences, around 40% seen once, with more than 50% in the top ten. Trimming cost V 6 bases and J 2 bases, with 11 bases left between them. This CDR3 contains 13 residues. The sample comes from a study of T cell repertoires in cytomegalovirus infection. The sequence was collected from a human donor in good health (CMV status not recorded). Some clones in this sample may be carry-over from other donors' samples. The J gene is TRBJ2-7, the V gene TRBV12-3 or TRBV12-4; perhaps TRBD2 as D (6 bases). Sequences were derived from CD8+ T cells from cultured PBMCs, sampled from culture after CMV antigen stimulation. The DNA for the CDR3 is TGTGCCAGCAGGCGGGACGCTACCTACGAGCAGTACTTC. Its translation: CASRRDATYEQYF.